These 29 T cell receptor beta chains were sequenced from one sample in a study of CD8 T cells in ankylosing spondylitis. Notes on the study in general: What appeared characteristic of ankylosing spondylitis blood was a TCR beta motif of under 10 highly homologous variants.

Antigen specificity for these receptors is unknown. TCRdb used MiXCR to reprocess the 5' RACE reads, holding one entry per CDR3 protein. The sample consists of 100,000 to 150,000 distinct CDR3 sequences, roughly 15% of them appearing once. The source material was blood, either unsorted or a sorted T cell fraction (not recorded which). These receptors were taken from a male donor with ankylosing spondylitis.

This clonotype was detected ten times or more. CDR3 loop: CASSIGLAGDQETQYF. CDR3 sequence (DNA): TGCGCCAGCAGCATCGGACTAGCGGGAGACCAAGAGACCCAGTACTTC. The J gene is TRBJ2-5, the V gene TRBV5-1; TRBD2 matches 13 bases. The J segment lost 0 bases and the V segment lost 4 bases, leaving 3 bases of the junction unmatched. Germline V gives CDR1 SGHRS, CDR2 YFSETQ. The CDR3 is made up of 16 amino acids.

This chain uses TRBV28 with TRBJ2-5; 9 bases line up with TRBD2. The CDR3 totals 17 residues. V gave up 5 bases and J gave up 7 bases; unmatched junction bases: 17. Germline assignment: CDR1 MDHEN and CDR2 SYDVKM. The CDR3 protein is CASSLTGTSSQMWTQYF. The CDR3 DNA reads TGTGCCAGCAGTCTTACCGGGACTAGCTCCCAGATGTGGACCCAGTACTTC.

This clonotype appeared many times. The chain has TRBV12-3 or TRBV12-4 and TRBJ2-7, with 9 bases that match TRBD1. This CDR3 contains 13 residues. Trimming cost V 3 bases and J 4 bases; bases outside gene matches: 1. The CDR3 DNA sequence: TGTGCCAGCAGTTTCGGGACAGGGTACGAGCAGTACTTC. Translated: CASSFGTGYEQYF.

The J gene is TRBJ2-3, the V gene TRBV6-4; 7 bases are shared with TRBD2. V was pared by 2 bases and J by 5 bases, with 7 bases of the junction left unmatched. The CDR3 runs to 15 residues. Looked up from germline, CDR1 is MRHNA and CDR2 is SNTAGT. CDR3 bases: TGTGCCAGCAGTGACGGCCGACTAGCCAGAGATACGCAGTATTTT. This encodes CASSDGRLARDTQYF.

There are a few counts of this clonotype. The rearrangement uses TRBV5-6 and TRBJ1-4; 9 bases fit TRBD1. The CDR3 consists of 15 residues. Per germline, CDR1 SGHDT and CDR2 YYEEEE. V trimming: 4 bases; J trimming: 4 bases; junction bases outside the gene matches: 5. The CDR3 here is CASSLDRGYNEKLFF. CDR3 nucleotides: TGTGCCAGCAGCCTTGACAGGGGGTATAATGAAAAACTGTTTTTT.

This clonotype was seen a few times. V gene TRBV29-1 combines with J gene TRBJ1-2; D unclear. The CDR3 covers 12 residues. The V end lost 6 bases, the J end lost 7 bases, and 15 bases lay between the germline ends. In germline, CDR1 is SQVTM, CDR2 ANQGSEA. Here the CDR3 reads CSVPGWRAGYTF. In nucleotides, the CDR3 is TGCAGCGTCCCCGGGTGGCGAGCTGGCTACACCTTC. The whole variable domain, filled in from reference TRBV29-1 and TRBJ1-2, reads SAVISQKPSRDICQRGTSLTIQCQVDSQVTMMFWYRQQPGQSLTLIATANQGSEATYESGFVIDKFPISRPNLTFSTLTVSNMSPEDSSIYLCSVPGWRAGYTFGSGTRLTVV.

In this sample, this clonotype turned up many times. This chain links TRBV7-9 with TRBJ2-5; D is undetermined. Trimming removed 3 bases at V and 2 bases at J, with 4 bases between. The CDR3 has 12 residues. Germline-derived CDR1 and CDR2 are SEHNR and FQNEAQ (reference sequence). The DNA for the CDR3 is TGTGCCAGCAGCTTGCGACAAGAGACCCAGTACTTC. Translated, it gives CASSLRQETQYF.

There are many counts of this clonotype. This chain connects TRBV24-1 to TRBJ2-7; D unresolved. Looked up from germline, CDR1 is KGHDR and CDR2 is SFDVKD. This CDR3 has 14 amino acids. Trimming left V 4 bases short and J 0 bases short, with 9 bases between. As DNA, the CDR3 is TGTGCCACCAGTGACCAACATTACTCCTACGAGCAGTACTTC. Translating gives CATSDQHYSYEQYF.

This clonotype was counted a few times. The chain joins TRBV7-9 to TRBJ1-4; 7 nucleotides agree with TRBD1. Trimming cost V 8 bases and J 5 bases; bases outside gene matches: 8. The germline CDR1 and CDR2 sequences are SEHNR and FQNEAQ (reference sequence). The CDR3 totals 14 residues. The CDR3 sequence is CASRWTGRNEKLFF. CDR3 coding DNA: TGTGCCAGCCGCTGGACAGGACGGAATGAAAAACTGTTTTTT.

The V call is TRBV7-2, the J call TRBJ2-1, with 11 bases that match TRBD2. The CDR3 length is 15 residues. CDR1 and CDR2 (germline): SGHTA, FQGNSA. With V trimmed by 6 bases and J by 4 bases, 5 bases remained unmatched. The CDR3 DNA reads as TGTGCCAGCAGTTCTCTAGCGGGAGGTTACAATGAGCAGTTCTTC. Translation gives CASSSLAGGYNEQFF.

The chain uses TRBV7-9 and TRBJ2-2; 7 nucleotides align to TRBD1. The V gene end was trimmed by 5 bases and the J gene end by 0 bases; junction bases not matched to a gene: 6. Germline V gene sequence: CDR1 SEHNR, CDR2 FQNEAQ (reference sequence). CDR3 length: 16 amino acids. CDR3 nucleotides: TGTGCCAGCAGCCAGGGGGAGACAACGAACACCGGGGAGCTGTTTTTT. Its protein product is CASSQGETTNTGELFF.

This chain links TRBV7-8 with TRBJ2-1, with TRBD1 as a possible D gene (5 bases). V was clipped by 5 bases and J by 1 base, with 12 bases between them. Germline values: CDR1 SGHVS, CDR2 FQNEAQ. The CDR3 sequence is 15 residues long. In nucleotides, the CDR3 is TGTGCCAGCAGCCAGGTGCGGACATCCTACAATGAGCAGTTCTTC. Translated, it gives CASSQVRTSYNEQFF.

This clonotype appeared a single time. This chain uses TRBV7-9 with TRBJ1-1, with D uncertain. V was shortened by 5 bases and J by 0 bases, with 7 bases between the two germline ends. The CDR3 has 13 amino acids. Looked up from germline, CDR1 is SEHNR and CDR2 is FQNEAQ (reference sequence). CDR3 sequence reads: CASSGDLNTEAFF. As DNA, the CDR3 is TGTGCCAGCAGCGGAGATTTGAACACTGAAGCTTTCTTT.

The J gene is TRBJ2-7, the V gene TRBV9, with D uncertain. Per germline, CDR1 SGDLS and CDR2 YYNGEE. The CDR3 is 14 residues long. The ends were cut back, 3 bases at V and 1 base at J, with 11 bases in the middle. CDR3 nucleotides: TGTGCCAGCAGCGCCTCCGGCTTTTCCTACGAGCAGTACTTC. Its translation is CASSASGFSYEQYF.

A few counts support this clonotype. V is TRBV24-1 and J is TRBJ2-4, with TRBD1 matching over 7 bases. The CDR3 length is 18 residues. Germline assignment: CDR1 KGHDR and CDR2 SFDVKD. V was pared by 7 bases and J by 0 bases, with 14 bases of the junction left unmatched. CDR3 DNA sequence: TGTGCCACCAGGAACCTACAGGGGTCCTTTGTAGCCAAAAACATTCAGTACTTC. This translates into CATRNLQGSFVAKNIQYF.

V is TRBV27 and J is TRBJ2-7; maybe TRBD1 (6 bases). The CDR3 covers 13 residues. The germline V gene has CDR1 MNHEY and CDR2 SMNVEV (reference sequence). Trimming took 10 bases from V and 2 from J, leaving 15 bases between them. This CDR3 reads CATTNRDPYEQYF. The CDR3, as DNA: TGTGCCACCACCAACAGGGACCCCTACGAGCAGTACTTC.

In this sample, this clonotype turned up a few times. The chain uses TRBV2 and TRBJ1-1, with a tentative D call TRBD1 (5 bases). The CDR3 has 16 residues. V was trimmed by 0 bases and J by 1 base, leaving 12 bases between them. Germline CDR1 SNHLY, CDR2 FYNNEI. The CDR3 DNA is TGTGCCAGCAGTGAAGCGCTTCGGGGGGGGAACACTGAAGCTTTCTTT. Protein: CASSEALRGGNTEAFF.

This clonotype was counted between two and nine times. Here the CDR3 reads CASSLLASGRRGEQYF. The CDR3 nucleotides are TGTGCCAGCAGCTTATTGGCTAGCGGGAGGCGTGGCGAGCAGTACTTC. The V call is TRBV7-8, the J call TRBJ2-7, with 11 bases identical to TRBD2. The CDR3 consists of 16 residues. Trimming cost V 2 bases and J 6 bases; bases outside gene matches: 9. The germline CDR1 and CDR2 sequences are SGHVS and FQNEAQ.

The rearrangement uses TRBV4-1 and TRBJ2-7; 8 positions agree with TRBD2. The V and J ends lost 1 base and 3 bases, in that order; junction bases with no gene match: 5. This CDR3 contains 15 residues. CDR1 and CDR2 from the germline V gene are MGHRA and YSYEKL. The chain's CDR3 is CASSQALADVYEQYF. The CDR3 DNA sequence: TGCGCCAGCAGCCAAGCACTAGCGGATGTCTACGAGCAGTACTTC.

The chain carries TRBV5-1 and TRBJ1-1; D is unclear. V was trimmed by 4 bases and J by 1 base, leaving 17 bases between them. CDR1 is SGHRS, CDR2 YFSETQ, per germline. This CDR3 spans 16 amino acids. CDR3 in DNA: TGCGCCAGCAGCCACAAGGGCACTGCGGCGAACACTGAAGCTTTCTTT. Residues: CASSHKGTAANTEAFF.

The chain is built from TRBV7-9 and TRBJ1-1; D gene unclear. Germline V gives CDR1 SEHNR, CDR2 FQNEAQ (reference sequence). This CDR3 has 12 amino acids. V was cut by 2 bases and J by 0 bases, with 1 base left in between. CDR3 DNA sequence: TGTGCCAGCAGCTTATTGAACACTGAAGCTTTCTTT. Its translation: CASSLLNTEAFF.

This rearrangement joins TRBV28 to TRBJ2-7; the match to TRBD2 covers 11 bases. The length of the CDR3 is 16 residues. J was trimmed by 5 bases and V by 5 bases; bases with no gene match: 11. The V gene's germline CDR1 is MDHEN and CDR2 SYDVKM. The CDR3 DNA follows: TGTGCCAGCAGTCCGGGCCTAGCGGGAGGTCCCCACGAGCAGTACTTC. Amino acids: CASSPGLAGGPHEQYF.

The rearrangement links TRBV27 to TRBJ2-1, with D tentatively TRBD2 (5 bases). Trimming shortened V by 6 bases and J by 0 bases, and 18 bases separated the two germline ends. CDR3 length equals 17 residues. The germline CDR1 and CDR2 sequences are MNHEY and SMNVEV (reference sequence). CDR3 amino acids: CASSLVGVVGSYNEQFF. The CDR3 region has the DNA TGTGCCAGCAGCCTTGTCGGGGTCGTGGGCTCCTACAATGAGCAGTTCTTC.

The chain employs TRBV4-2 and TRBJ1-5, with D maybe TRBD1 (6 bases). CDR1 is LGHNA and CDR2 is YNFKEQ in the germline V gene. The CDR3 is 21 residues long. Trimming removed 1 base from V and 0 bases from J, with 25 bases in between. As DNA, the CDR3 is TGTGCCAGCAGCCAAGCCCCCCCCGGAGGGGGTTATATACCTAGCAATCAGCCCCAGCATTTT. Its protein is CASSQAPPGGGYIPSNQPQHF.

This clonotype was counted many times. This CDR3 is CASSPGQGLEQYF. CDR3 nucleotide sequence: TGTGCCAGCAGCCCCGGACAGGGCTTAGAGCAGTACTTC. The chain carries TRBV14 and TRBJ2-7, with 8 positions matching TRBD1. CDR1 is SGHDN, CDR2 FVKESK, per germline. The length of the CDR3 is 13 residues. The V segment lost 4 bases and the J segment 7 bases; nucleotides outside the gene matches: 6.

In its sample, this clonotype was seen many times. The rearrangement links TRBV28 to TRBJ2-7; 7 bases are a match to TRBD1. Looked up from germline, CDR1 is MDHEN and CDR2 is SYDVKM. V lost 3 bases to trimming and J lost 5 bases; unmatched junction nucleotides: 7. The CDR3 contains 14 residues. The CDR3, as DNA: TGTGCCAGCAGTTTGAAACAGGGGTTCGACGAGCAGTACTTC. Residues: CASSLKQGFDEQYF.

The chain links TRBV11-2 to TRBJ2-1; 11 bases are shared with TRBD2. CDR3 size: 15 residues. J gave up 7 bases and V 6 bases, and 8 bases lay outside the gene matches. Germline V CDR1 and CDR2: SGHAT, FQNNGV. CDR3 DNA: TGTGCCAGCAGGGATAGCGGGAGGGCCGAGAATGAGCAGTTCTTC. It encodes CASRDSGRAENEQFF.

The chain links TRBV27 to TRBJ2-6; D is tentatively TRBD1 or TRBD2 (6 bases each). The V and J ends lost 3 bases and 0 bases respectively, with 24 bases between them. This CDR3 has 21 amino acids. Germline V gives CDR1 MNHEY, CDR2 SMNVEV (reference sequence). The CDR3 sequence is CASSFLGALRGLSSGANVLTF. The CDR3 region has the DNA TGTGCCAGCAGTTTTCTGGGGGCTTTGCGGGGCTTATCCTCTGGGGCCAACGTCCTGACTTTC.

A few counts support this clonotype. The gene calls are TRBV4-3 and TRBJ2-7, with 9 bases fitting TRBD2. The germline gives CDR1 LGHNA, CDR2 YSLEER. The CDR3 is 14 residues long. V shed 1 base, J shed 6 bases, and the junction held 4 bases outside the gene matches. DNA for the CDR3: TGCGCCAGCAGCCAAGGTAGCGGGAGTGGCGAGCAGTACTTC. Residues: CASSQGSGSGEQYF.